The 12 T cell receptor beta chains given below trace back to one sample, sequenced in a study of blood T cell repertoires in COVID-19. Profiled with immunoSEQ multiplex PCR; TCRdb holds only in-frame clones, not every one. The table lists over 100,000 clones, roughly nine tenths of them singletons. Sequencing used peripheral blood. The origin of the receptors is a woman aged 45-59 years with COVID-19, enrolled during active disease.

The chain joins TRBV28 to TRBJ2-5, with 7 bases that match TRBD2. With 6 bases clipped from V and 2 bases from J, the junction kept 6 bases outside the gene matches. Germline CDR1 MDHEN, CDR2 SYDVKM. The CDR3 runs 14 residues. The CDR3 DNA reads TGTGCCAGCAGGGGTAGCGGGTCTCAAGAGACCCAGTACTTC. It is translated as CASRGSGSQETQYF.

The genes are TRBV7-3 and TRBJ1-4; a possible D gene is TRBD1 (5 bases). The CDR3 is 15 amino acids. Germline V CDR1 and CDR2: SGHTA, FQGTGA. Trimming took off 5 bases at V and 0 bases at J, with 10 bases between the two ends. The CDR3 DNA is TGTGCCAGCAGCGCCACAGGTGCAACTAATGAAAAACTGTTTTTT. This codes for CASSATGATNEKLFF.

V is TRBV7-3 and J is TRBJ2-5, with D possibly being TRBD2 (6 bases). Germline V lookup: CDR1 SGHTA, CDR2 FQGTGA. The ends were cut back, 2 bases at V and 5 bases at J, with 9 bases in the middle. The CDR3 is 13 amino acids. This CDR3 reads CASSLAGGETQYF. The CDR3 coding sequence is TGTGCCAGCAGCTTAGCTGGGGGGGAGACCCAGTACTTC.

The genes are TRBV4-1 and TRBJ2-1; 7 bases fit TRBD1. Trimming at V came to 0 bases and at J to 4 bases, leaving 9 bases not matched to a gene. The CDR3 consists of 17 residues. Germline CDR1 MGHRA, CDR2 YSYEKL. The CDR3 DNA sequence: TGCGCCAGCAGCCAAGATCTTGACAGGGCGTTATACAATGAGCAGTTCTTC. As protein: CASSQDLDRALYNEQFF.

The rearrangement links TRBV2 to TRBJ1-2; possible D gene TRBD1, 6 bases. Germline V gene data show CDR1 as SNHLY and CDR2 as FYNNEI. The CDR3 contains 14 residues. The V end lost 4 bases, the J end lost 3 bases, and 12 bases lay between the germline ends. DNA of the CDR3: TGTGCCAGCAGTGTCCGGGGGGCCGACTATGGCTACACCTTC. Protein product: CASSVRGADYGYTF.

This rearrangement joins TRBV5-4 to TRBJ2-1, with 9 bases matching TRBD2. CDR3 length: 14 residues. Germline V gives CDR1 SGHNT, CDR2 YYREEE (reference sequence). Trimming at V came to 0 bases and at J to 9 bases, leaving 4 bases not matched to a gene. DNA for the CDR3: TGTGCCAGCAGCTTGGAACGAGCGGGGGGTGAGCAGTTCTTC. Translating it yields CASSLERAGGEQFF.

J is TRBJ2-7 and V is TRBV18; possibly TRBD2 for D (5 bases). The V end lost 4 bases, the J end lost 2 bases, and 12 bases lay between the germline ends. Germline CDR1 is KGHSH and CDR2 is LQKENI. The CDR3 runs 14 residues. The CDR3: CASSLIETTYEQYF. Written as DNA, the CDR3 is TGTGCCAGCTCACTAATAGAGACTACCTACGAGCAGTACTTC.

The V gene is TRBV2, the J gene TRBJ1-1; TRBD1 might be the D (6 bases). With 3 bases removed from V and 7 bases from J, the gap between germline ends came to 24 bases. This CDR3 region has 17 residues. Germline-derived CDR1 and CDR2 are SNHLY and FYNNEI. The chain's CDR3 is CASSEMGIASGAHEAFF. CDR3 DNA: TGTGCCAGCAGTGAGATGGGTATTGCATCAGGGGCACATGAAGCTTTCTTT.

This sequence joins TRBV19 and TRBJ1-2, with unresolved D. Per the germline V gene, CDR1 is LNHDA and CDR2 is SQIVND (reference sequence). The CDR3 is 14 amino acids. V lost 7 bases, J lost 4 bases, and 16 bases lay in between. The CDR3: CASIPQEGIYGYTF. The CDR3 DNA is TGTGCCAGTATCCCCCAGGAGGGAATCTATGGCTACACCTTC. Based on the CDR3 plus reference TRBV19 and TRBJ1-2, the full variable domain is DGGITQSPKYLFRKEGQNVTLSCEQNLNHDAMYWYRQDPGQGLRLIYYSQIVNDFQKGDIAEGYSVSREKKESFPLTVTSAQKNPTAFYLCASIPQEGIYGYTFGSGTRLTVV.

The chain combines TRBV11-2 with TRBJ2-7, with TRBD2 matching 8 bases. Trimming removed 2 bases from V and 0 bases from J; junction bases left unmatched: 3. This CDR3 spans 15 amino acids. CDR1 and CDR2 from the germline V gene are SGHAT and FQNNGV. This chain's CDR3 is CASSLLSGDSYEQYF. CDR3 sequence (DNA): TGTGCCAGCAGCTTACTTAGCGGGGACTCCTACGAGCAGTACTTC.

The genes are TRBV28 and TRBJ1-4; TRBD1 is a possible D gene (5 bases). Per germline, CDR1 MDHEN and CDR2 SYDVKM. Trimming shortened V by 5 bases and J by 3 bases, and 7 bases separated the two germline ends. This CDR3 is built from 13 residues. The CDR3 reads CASSPTANEKLFF. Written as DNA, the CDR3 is TGTGCCAGCAGTCCGACAGCTAATGAAAAACTGTTTTTT.

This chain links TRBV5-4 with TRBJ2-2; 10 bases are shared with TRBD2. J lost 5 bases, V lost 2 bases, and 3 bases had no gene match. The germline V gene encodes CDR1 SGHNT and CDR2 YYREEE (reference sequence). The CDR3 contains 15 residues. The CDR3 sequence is CASSLSLAGTGELFF. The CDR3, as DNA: TGTGCCAGCAGCTTATCACTAGCGGGGACCGGGGAGCTGTTTTTT.